This TCR beta chain was captured by sequencing in a study of tumor-infiltrating lymphocytes in glioblastoma multiforme. Findings and limits, study-wide: The T cells in this sample were not sorted into functional subsets.

Multiple V-beta primers and a C-beta primer amplified TCRB from RNA. TCRdb passed the multiplex PCR reads through MiXCR, listing each CDR3 protein once. The sample records about 15,000 distinct CDR3 sequences, over 65% being singletons. The V and J ends lost 7 bases and 4 bases respectively, with 19 bases between them. The CDR3 extends over 16 amino acids. The germline V gene encodes CDR1 SGHAT and CDR2 FQNNGV. In the case of this clonotype: Its antigen is still unknown.

Sequencing input: brain tumor tissue. The chain is built from TRBV11-2 and TRBJ2-2; D remains ambiguous. The receptor was derived from a male donor with glioblastoma. The chain's CDR3 is CASTPRQSDRTGELFF. The CDR3 coding sequence is TGTGCCAGCACCCCCCGCCAGAGCGATCGCACCGGGGAGCTGTTTTTT.